A single sample is the source of the 7 T cell receptor beta chains below, sequenced in a study of blood T cell repertoires in COVID-19. Sequencing used immunoSEQ multiplex PCR; TCRdb keeps in-frame clones, though not all of them. The sample shows approximately 150,000 clones, around 90% of them seen only once. Sample: peripheral blood. The receptors stem from a woman between 50 and 59 years old with acute or convalescent COVID-19.

The chain couples TRBV6-5 to TRBJ2-2; the D gene is possibly TRBD2 (5 bases). V was clipped by 0 bases and J by 6 bases, with 11 bases between them. Germline V gene lookup returns CDR1 MNHEY and CDR2 SVGAGI. The CDR3 has 15 residues. Here the CDR3 DNA reads TGTGCCAGCAGTTACTCGTTCGGGATTGCCGGGGAGCTGTTTTTT. Translated, it gives CASSYSFGIAGELFF.

This chain joins TRBV28 and TRBJ2-1; the D gene is possibly TRBD1 (6 bases). Germline V lookup: CDR1 MDHEN, CDR2 SYDVKM. Between the trimmed V and J ends, which lost 7 bases and 1 base, there was a span of 17 bases. The CDR3 runs to 16 residues. This chain's CDR3 is CASKIIGQTSYNEQFF. DNA of the CDR3: TGTGCCAGCAAGATAATAGGACAGACTTCCTACAATGAGCAGTTCTTC.

J is TRBJ2-7 and V is TRBV7-3; D is ambiguous. Germline lookup yields CDR1 SGHTA and CDR2 FQGTGA. Trimming removed 0 bases at V and 6 bases at J, with 15 bases between. This CDR3 region has 15 residues. In DNA form, the CDR3 reads TGTGCCAGCAGCTTAACCGGTTCTAAACCGAGCGAGCAGTACTTC. It codes for CASSLTGSKPSEQYF. The full variable domain, rest sourced from reference TRBV7-3 and TRBJ2-7, is GAGVSQTPSNKVTEKGKYVELRCDPISGHTALYWYRQSLGQGPEFLIYFQGTGAADDSGLPNDRFFAVRPEGSVSTLKIQRTERGDSAVYLCASSLTGSKPSEQYFGPGTRLTVT.

The chain uses TRBV5-1 and TRBJ1-4; 8 positions match TRBD1. The ends lost 1 base at V and 8 bases at J; junction bases unmatched: 10. The CDR3 extends over 16 amino acids. The germline V gene encodes CDR1 SGHRS and CDR2 YFSETQ. For the CDR3, the DNA is TGCGCCAGCAGCTTGAGCCAGGGGGCTTCGGGAGAAAAACTGTTTTTT. Encoded protein: CASSLSQGASGEKLFF.

This clone was recorded a few times. V and J are TRBV7-8 and TRBJ2-7; 10 positions agree with TRBD2. J lost 6 bases, V lost 1 base, and 6 bases had no gene match. Germline loops: CDR1 SGHVS, CDR2 FQNEAQ. The CDR3 totals 15 residues. CDR3: CASSLDELAGVEQYF. DNA for the CDR3: TGTGCCAGCAGCTTAGATGAGCTAGCGGGAGTCGAGCAGTACTTC. Based on the CDR3 plus reference TRBV7-8 and TRBJ2-7, the full variable domain is GAGVSQSPRYKVAKRGQDVALRCDPISGHVSLFWYQQALGQGPEFLTYFQNEAQLDKSGLPSDRFFAERPEGSVSTLKIQRTQQEDSAVYLCASSLDELAGVEQYFGPGTRLTVT.

The genes are TRBV4-1 and TRBJ1-1; 7 bases fit TRBD1. The junction had 6 bases not matched to a gene; V was cut back by 5 bases and J by 0 bases. CDR3 size: 15 residues. Per the germline V gene, CDR1 is MGHRA and CDR2 is YSYEKL. For the CDR3, the DNA is TGCGCCAGCAGCTTGGGACAGAGCATGAACACTGAAGCTTTCTTT. Translated: CASSLGQSMNTEAFF.

The gene calls are TRBV9 and TRBJ1-2; D remains unclear. Germline loops: CDR1 SGDLS, CDR2 YYNGEE. There are 13 residues in the CDR3. V was cut by 3 bases and J by 3 bases, with 9 bases left in between. In DNA form, the CDR3 reads TGTGCCAGCAGCGCCCAGTCGCACTATGGCTACACCTTC. Protein sequence: CASSAQSHYGYTF.